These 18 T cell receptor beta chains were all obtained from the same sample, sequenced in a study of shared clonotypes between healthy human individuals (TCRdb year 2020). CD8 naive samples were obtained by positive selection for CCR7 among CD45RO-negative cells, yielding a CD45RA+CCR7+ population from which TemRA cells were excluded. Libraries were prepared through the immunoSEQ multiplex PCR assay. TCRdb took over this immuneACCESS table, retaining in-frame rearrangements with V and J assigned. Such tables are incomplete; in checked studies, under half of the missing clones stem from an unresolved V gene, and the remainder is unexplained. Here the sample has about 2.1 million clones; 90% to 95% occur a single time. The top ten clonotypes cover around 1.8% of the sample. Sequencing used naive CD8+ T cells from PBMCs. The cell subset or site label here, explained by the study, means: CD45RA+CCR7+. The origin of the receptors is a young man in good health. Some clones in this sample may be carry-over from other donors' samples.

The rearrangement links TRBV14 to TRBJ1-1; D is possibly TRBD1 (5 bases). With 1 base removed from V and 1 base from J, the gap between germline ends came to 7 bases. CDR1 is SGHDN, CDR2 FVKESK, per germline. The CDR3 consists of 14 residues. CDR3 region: CASSQVRENTEAFF. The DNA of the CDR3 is TGTGCCAGCAGCCAAGTCAGGGAGAACACTGAAGCTTTCTTT.

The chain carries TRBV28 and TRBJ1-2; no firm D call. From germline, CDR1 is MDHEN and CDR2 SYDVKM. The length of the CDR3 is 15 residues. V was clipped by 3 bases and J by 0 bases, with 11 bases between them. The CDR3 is CASSLFRTANYGYTF. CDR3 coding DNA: TGTGCCAGCAGTTTGTTTCGGACCGCTAACTATGGCTACACCTTC.

The chain's CDR3 is CSVEAEIAGRYEQYF. Here the CDR3 DNA reads TGCAGCGTTGAAGCGGAGATAGCGGGACGCTACGAGCAGTACTTC. The chain employs TRBV29-1 and TRBJ2-7; TRBD2 matches 8 bases. The CDR3 has 15 amino acids. V gave up 1 base and J gave up 3 bases; unmatched junction bases: 8. CDR1 is SQVTM and CDR2 is ANQGSEA in the germline V gene.

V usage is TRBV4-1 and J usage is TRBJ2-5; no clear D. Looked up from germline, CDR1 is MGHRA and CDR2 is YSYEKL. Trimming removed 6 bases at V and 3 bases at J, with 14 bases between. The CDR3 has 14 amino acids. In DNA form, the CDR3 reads TGCGCCAGCAGTTGGTTTGGCGGAGAAGAGACCCAGTACTTC. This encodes CASSWFGGEETQYF.

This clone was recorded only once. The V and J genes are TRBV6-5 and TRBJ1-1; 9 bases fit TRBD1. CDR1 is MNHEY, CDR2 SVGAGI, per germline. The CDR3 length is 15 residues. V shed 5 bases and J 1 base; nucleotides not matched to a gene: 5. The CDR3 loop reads CASSTWDRANTEAFF. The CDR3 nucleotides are TGTGCCAGCAGTACCTGGGACAGGGCGAACACTGAAGCTTTCTTT.

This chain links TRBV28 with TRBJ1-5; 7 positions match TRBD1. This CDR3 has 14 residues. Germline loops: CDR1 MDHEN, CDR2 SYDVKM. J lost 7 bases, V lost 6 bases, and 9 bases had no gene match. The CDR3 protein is CASSRTGTWQPQHF. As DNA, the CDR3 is TGTGCCAGCAGCAGGACAGGTACGTGGCAGCCCCAGCATTTT.

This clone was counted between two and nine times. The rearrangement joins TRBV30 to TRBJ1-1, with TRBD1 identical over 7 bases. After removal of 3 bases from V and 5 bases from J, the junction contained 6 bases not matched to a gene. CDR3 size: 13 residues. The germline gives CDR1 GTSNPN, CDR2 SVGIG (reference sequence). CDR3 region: CAWSATGRTEAFF. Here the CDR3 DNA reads TGTGCCTGGAGCGCGACAGGGCGGACTGAAGCTTTCTTT.

In nucleotides, the CDR3 is TGTGCCAGCAGCCAAGACGCTGAAGCTTTCTTT. Amino acid sequence: CASSQDAEAFF. The chain combines TRBV4-2 with TRBJ1-1; no reliable D call. The germline gives CDR1 LGHNA, CDR2 YNFKEQ. With 0 bases removed from V and 6 bases from J, the gap between germline ends came to 2 bases. The CDR3 runs 11 residues.

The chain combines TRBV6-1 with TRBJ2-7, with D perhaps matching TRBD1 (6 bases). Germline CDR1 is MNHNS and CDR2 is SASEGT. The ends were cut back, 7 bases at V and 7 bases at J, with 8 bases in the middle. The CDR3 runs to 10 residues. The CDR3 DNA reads TGTGCCAGCATTGGGACAGAGCAGTACTTC. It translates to CASIGTEQYF.

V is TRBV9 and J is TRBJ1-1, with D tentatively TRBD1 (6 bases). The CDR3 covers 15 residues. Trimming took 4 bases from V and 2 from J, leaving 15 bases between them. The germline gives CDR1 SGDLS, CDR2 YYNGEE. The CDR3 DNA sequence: TGTGCCAGCAGCCCCCAACAGGGTTACAACACTGAAGCTTTCTTT. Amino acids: CASSPQQGYNTEAFF. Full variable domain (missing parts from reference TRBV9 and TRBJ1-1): DSGVTQTPKHLITATGQRVTLRCSPRSGDLSVYWYQQSLDQGLQFLIQYYNGEERAKGNILERFSAQQFPDLHSELNLSSLELGDSALYFCASSPQQGYNTEAFFGQGTRLTVV.

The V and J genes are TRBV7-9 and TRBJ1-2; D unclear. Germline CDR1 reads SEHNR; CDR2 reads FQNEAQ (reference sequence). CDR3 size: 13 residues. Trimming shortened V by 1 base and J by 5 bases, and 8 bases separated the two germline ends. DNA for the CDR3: TGTGCCAGCAGCTTAGTGGGCAAGTATGGCTACACCTTC. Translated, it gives CASSLVGKYGYTF.

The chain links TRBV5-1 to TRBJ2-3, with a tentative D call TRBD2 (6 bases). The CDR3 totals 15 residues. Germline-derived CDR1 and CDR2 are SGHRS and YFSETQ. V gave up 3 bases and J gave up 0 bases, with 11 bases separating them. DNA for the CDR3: TGCGCCAGCAGCTCTAGCGAGCCTAGCACAGATACGCAGTATTTT. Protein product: CASSSSEPSTDTQYF.

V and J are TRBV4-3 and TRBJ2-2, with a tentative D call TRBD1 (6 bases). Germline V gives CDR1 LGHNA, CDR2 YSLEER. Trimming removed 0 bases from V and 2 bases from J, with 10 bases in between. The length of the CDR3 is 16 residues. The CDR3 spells CASSQDLTGNTGELFF. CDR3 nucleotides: TGCGCCAGCAGCCAAGATTTGACAGGAAACACCGGGGAGCTGTTTTTT.

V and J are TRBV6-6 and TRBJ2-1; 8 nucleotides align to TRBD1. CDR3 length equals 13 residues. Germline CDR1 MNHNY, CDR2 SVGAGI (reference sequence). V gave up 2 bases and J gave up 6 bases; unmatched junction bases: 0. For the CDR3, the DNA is TGTGCCAGCAGTTACACAGGGGGCAATGAGCAGTTCTTC. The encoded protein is CASSYTGGNEQFF.

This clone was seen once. The CDR3 coding sequence is TGCAGCGTTGTTGGGGGACAGGGCACAGATACGCAGTATTTT. Protein: CSVVGGQGTDTQYF. The gene calls are TRBV29-1 and TRBJ2-3; 8 bases align to TRBD1. J was trimmed by 1 base and V by 4 bases; bases with no gene match: 4. In germline, CDR1 is SQVTM, CDR2 ANQGSEA. CDR3 length equals 14 residues.

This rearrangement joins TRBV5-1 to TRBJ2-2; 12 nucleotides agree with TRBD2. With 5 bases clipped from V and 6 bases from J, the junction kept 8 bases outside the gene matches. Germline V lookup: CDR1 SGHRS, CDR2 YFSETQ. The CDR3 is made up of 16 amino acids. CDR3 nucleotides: TGCGCCAGCAGGGCGAGCCTAGCGGGAGGGCCCGGGGAGCTGTTTTTT. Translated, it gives CASRASLAGGPGELFF.

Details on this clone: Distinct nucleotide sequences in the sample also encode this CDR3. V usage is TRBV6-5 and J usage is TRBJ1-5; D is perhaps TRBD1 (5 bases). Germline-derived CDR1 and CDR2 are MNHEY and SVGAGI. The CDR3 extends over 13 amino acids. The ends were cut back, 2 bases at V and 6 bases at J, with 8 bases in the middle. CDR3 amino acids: CASSYGQGQPQHF. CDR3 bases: TGTGCCAGCAGTTACGGCCAGGGTCAGCCCCAGCATTTT.

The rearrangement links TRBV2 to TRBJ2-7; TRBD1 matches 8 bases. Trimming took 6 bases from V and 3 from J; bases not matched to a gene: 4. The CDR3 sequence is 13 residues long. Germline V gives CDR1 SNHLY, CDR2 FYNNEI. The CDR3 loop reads CASRQGVYYEQYF. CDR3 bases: TGTGCCAGCAGACAGGGGGTGTACTACGAGCAGTACTTC.